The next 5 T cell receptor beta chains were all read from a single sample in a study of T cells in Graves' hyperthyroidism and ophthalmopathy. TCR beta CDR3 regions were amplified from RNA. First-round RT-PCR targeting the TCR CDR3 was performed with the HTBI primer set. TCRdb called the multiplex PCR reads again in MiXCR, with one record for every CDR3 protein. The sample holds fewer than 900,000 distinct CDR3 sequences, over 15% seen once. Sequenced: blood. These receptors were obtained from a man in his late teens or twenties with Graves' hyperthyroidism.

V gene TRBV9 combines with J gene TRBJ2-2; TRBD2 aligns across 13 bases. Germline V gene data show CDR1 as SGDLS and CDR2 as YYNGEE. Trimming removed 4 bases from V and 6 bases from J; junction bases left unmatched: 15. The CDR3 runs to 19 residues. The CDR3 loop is CASSPSGRTSGRKAGELFF. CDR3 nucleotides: TGTGCCAGCAGCCCGAGTGGTAGGACTAGCGGGAGAAAGGCCGGGGAGCTGTTTTTT.

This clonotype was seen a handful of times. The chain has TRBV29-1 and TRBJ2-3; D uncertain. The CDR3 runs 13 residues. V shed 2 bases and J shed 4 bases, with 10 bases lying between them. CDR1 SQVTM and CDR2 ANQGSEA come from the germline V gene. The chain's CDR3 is CSVELASADTQYF. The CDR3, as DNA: TGCAGCGTTGAACTGGCTTCGGCAGATACGCAGTATTTT.

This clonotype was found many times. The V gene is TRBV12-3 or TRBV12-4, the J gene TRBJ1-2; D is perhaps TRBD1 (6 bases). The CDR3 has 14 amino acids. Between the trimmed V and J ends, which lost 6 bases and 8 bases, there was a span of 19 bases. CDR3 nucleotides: TGTGCCAGCAGCCCTAGGGGACATTTTGGCGGCTACACCTTC. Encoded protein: CASSPRGHFGGYTF.

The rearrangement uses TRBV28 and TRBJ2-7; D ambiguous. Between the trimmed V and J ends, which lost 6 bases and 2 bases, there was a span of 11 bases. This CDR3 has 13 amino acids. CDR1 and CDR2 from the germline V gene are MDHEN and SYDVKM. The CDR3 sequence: CASSTQNPYEQYF. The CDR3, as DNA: TGTGCCAGCAGCACCCAAAACCCCTACGAGCAGTACTTC.

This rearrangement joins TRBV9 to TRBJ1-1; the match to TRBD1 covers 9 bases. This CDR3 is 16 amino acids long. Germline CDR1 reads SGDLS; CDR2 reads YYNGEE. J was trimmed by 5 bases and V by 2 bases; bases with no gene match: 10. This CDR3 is CASSVTGQGTGTEAFF. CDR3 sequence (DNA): TGTGCCAGCAGCGTCACTGGACAGGGGACTGGTACTGAAGCTTTCTTT.